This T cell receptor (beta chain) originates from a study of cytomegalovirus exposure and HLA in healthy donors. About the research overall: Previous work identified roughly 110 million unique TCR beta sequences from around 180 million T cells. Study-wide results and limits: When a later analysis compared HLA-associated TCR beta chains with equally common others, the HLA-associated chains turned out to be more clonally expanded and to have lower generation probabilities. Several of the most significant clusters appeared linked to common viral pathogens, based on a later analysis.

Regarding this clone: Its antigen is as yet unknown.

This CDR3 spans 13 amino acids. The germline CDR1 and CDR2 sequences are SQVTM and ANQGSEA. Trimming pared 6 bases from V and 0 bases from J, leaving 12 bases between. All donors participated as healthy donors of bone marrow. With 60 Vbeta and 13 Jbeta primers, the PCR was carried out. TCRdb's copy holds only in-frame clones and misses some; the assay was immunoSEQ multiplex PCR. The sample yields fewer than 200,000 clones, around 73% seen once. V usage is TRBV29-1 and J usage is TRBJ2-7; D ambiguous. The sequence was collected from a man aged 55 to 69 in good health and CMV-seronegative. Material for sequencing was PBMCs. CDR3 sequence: CSVADGPSYEQYF. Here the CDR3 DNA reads TGCAGCGTCGCAGATGGGCCCTCCTACGAGCAGTACTTC.